Below, 19 T cell receptor beta chains from the same sample are listed, as sequenced in a study of CD8 T cells in Susac syndrome. When the RNA was reverse transcribed, random hexamers were used with an input of roughly 0.45 to 1 ug. TCRdb re-called the immunoSEQ multiplex PCR reads through MiXCR, storing one row per CDR3 protein. Of around 62,000 distinct CDR3 sequences listed, around 94% are singletons. The sequencing input was CD8+ T cells from PBMCs. These receptors were obtained from a human donor in good health.

The chain employs TRBV9 and TRBJ1-2; TRBD1 matches at 7 bases. Germline trimming cut 3 bases from V and 1 base from J; bases unmatched to any gene: 9. Germline loops: CDR1 SGDLS, CDR2 YYNGEE. The CDR3 length is 16 residues. The CDR3 loop is CASSANRTGRNYGYTF. The CDR3 coding sequence is TGTGCCAGCAGCGCCAACCGGACAGGTCGTAACTATGGCTACACCTTC.

CDR3: CASSPASSYEQYF. CDR3 in DNA: TGTGCCAGCAGCCCAGCCTCTTCCTACGAGCAGTACTTC. This chain uses TRBV5-6 with TRBJ2-7, with no clear D. V lost 4 bases and J 1 base, leaving 9 bases between the germline ends. The germline CDR1 and CDR2 sequences are SGHDT and YYEEEE. The CDR3 runs to 13 residues.

V gene TRBV27 combines with J gene TRBJ1-3; a possible D gene is TRBD1 (6 bases). Trimming took 3 bases from V and 8 from J, leaving 17 bases between them. Germline V gene data show CDR1 as MNHEY and CDR2 as SMNVEV (reference sequence). The CDR3 has 15 residues. The CDR3 is CASSLGTGGLDTIYF. The CDR3 DNA follows: TGTGCCAGCAGTTTGGGGACCGGGGGCCTGGACACCATATATTTT.

The chain links TRBV9 to TRBJ1-1; D remains ambiguous. Germline CDR1 is SGDLS and CDR2 is YYNGEE. The CDR3 sequence is 15 residues long. V lost 0 bases and J 0 bases, leaving 9 bases between the germline ends. The CDR3: CASSVVPEMNTEAFF. The CDR3 DNA reads TGTGCCAGCAGCGTAGTCCCAGAAATGAACACTGAAGCTTTCTTT. Complete variable domain (other parts from reference TRBV9 and TRBJ1-1): DSGVTQTPKHLITATGQRVTLRCSPRSGDLSVYWYQQSLDQGLQFLIQYYNGEERAKGNILERFSAQQFPDLHSELNLSSLELGDSALYFCASSVVPEMNTEAFFGQGTRLTVV.

The chain links TRBV2 to TRBJ1-1, with 8 positions matching TRBD1. The V gene end was trimmed by 7 bases and the J gene end by 3 bases; junction bases not matched to a gene: 7. CDR1 is SNHLY, CDR2 FYNNEI, per germline. The CDR3 length is 14 residues. This CDR3 reads CASTLGQAHTEAFF. CDR3 coding DNA: TGTGCCAGCACTTTGGGACAGGCGCACACTGAAGCTTTCTTT.

The chain couples TRBV9 to TRBJ2-5, with D perhaps matching TRBD2 (5 bases). Per germline, CDR1 SGDLS and CDR2 YYNGEE. V lost 0 bases and J 8 bases, leaving 11 bases between the germline ends. The CDR3 consists of 13 residues. CDR3 sequence: CASSVGSSGTQYF. The CDR3 DNA is TGTGCCAGCAGCGTAGGATCCTCGGGAACCCAGTACTTC.

This clonotype was detected only a few times. CDR3 DNA: TGTGCCAGCAGTGAAACTGTGGGACAGGGGGCATCACCCCTCCACTTT. Translation: CASSETVGQGASPLHF. The V call is TRBV6-1, the J call TRBJ1-6; 12 bases align to TRBD1. With V trimmed by 2 bases and J by 10 bases, 6 bases remained unmatched. Germline loops: CDR1 MNHNS, CDR2 SASEGT. The CDR3 runs to 16 residues.

J is TRBJ2-4 and V is TRBV6-5, with TRBD2 as a possible D gene (6 bases). Between the trimmed V and J ends, which lost 1 base and 6 bases, there was a span of 13 bases. The CDR3 contains 15 residues. Germline CDR1 and CDR2: MNHEY and SVGAGI. The CDR3 protein is CASSYFGSLGNIQYF. CDR3 bases: TGTGCCAGCAGTTACTTCGGGAGTCTGGGAAACATTCAGTACTTC.

The CDR3 coding sequence is TGCAGTGCTCCGGGACAGGGAGACTCCGAGCAGTACTTC. Protein: CSAPGQGDSEQYF. The V and J genes are TRBV20-1 and TRBJ2-7; TRBD1 aligns across 9 bases. The V and J ends lost 5 bases and 6 bases, in that order; junction bases with no gene match: 8. The CDR3 contains 13 residues. The V gene's germline CDR1 is DFQATT and CDR2 SNEGSKA (reference sequence).

The rearrangement links TRBV7-9 to TRBJ2-7; D call uncertain. V gave up 8 bases and J gave up 2 bases, with 4 bases separating them. CDR3 size: 10 residues. CDR1 is SEHNR and CDR2 is FQNEAQ in the germline V gene (reference sequence). The CDR3 is CASGTYEQYF. CDR3 nucleotides: TGTGCCAGCGGGACCTACGAGCAGTACTTC. The entire variable domain, with the rest obtained from reference TRBV7-9 and TRBJ2-7, is as follows: DTGVSQNPRHKITKRGQNVTFRCDPISEHNRLYWYRQTLGQGPEFLTYFQNEAQLEKSRLLSDRFSAERPKGSFSTLEIQRTEQGDSAMYLCASGTYEQYFGPGTRLTVT.

Here the CDR3 reads CASSATGRLDNEQFF. CDR3 nucleotides: TGTGCCAGCAGCGCGACCGGGAGGCTCGACAATGAGCAGTTCTTC. The chain couples TRBV3-1 to TRBJ2-1, with TRBD2 matching 7 bases. Trimming cost V 5 bases and J 5 bases; bases outside gene matches: 9. This CDR3 has 15 residues. The germline V gene has CDR1 LGHDT and CDR2 YNNKEL (reference sequence).

The rearrangement uses TRBV6-5 and TRBJ1-2; the D gene is possibly TRBD1 (5 bases). Germline V CDR1 and CDR2: MNHEY, SVGAGI. Trimming took 4 bases from V and 11 from J, leaving 26 bases between them. The CDR3 is made up of 16 amino acids. CDR3 bases: TGTGCCAGCAGTTCTCTCCACGGAGGACAAAAGAATCGGTACACCTTC. Its translation is CASSSLHGGQKNRYTF.

The rearrangement links TRBV5-6 to TRBJ2-2, with 9 bases that match TRBD1. CDR1 is SGHDT and CDR2 is YYEEEE in the germline V gene. This CDR3 has 15 residues. V shed 2 bases, J shed 3 bases, and the junction held 2 bases outside the gene matches. CDR3 coding DNA: TGTGCCAGCAGCTTCGGGACAGGGTACACCGGGGAGCTGTTTTTT. Its translation: CASSFGTGYTGELFF.

The rearrangement uses TRBV4-1 and TRBJ2-7; 14 bases agree with TRBD2. The CDR3 loop spans 15 amino acids. CDR1 and CDR2 (germline): MGHRA, YSYEKL. After removal of 4 bases from V and 3 bases from J, the junction contained 2 bases not matched to a gene. The DNA of the CDR3 is TGCGCCAGCAGCCTCGGGACTAGCGGGAGCTACGAGCAGTACTTC. Amino acid sequence: CASSLGTSGSYEQYF.

The V and J genes are TRBV4-1 and TRBJ2-7, with 9 nucleotides matching TRBD1. There are 16 residues in the CDR3. The germline gives CDR1 MGHRA, CDR2 YSYEKL. J lost 0 bases, V lost 2 bases, and 5 bases had no gene match. The CDR3 is CASSQRGTGSSYEQYF. The CDR3 bases are TGCGCCAGCAGCCAACGTGGGACAGGGAGCTCCTACGAGCAGTACTTC.

The chain is built from TRBV29-1 and TRBJ2-1, with D possibly matching TRBD2 (7 bases). This CDR3 spans 13 amino acids. Germline lookup yields CDR1 SQVTM and CDR2 ANQGSEA. Trimming took off 4 bases at V and 2 bases at J, with 9 bases between the two ends. The CDR3 DNA follows: TGCAGCGTTGCGGGGGGCACCTACAATGAGCAGTTCTTC. Protein sequence: CSVAGGTYNEQFF.

The chain combines TRBV11-2 with TRBJ2-2; the D is unclear. Germline loops: CDR1 SGHAT, CDR2 FQNNGV. Trimming stripped 2 bases from V and 8 bases from J, with 9 bases between. The CDR3 runs to 13 residues. CDR3 nucleotides: TGTGCCAGCAGCTTAACTTCGAAGGGGGAGCTGTTTTTT. Encoded protein: CASSLTSKGELFF.

The chain employs TRBV30 and TRBJ2-1; perhaps TRBD1 as D (7 bases). The germline gives CDR1 GTSNPN, CDR2 SVGIG (reference sequence). V was pared by 2 bases and J by 7 bases, with 12 bases between. The CDR3 extends over 13 amino acids. This CDR3 is CAWSTQGGNEQFF. In DNA, the CDR3 is TGTGCCTGGAGTACCCAGGGGGGTAATGAGCAGTTCTTC.

The chain carries TRBV5-5 and TRBJ2-5, with D tentatively TRBD1 or TRBD2 (5 bases each). Germline V gene lookup returns CDR1 SGHKS and CDR2 YYEKEE (reference sequence). V lost 0 bases, J lost 9 bases, and 15 bases lay in between. The CDR3 is 14 residues long. As DNA, the CDR3 is TGTGCCAGCAGCTTGGTGGGGGTGGTTGAGGCCCAGTACTTC. Its translation is CASSLVGVVEAQYF.